The 27 T cell receptor beta chains listed next were all sequenced from one sample in a study of spatial heterogeneity in lung cancer (dated by TCRdb to 2018 to 2020). Libraries were made using 5' RACE. Sequencing instrument: NextSeq 500. Using fastp trimming at Q25 and MiXCR clonotype assembly, TCRdb reanalyzed the public sequencing data and kept in-frame beta chains. Rows matching on CDR3 protein sequence are summarized as one entry with the most common DNA and genes. This sample is represented by approximately 2,800 distinct CDR3 sequences; about 3% of them were singletons. About 23% of the sample rests with the top ten. The intended sense of this specimen's time point label: sample taken at primary tumor resection. This specimen consisted of normal lung tissue next to the tumor, obtained at surgery. The receptor source for this set is a male donor with early-stage non-small cell lung cancer.

Judged by abundance, this clonotype is medium-sized. The chain is built from TRBV6-2 or TRBV6-3 and TRBJ1-1, with a weak D call TRBD1 (6 bases). The CDR3 is made up of 11 amino acids. With 6 bases removed from V and 7 bases from J, the gap between germline ends came to 9 bases. CDR1 and CDR2 from the germline V gene are MNHEY and SVGEGT. The CDR3 region has the DNA TGTGCCAGCAGCCAGGGGAGTGAAGCTTTCTTT. Translation gives CASSQGSEAFF.

This clonotype was recorded at least ten times. This chain links TRBV7-9 with TRBJ2-5; the D gene is possibly TRBD1 (6 bases). The CDR3 totals 15 residues. The V and J ends lost 5 bases and 1 base respectively, with 14 bases between them. Germline lookup yields CDR1 SEHNR and CDR2 FQNEAQ (reference sequence). DNA of the CDR3: TGTGCCAGCAGCCTAAGAATAGGGGGCCAAGAGACCCAGTACTTC. As protein: CASSLRIGGQETQYF.

This clonotype occurred many times. This rearrangement joins TRBV9 to TRBJ1-6; D ambiguous. Trimming pared 0 bases from V and 9 bases from J, leaving 7 bases between. Germline CDR1 SGDLS, CDR2 YYNGEE. The CDR3 consists of 13 residues. The CDR3 DNA is TGTGCCAGCAGCGTAGGAGAGCGTTCACCCCTCCACTTT. Encoded protein: CASSVGERSPLHF.

This clonotype is medium-sized (0.01 to 0.1%) by share. The chain recombines TRBV29-1 with TRBJ2-1, with 9 bases that match TRBD1. This CDR3 comprises 13 residues. V gave up 3 bases and J gave up 5 bases; unmatched junction bases: 2. CDR1 SQVTM and CDR2 ANQGSEA come from the germline V gene. CDR3 bases: TGCAGCGTTGAGCGGGACAGGGACAATGAGCAGTTCTTC. Its protein product is CSVERDRDNEQFF.

By its share, this clonotype is medium-sized. The rearrangement uses TRBV29-1 and TRBJ2-1, with 9 bases identical to TRBD2. This CDR3 region has 14 residues. Germline V gene sequence: CDR1 SQVTM, CDR2 ANQGSEA. J gave up 3 bases and V 3 bases, and 3 bases lay outside the gene matches. CDR3 protein: CSVDRSGSYNEQFF. For the CDR3, the DNA is TGCAGCGTTGACCGTAGCGGGAGCTACAATGAGCAGTTCTTC.

The chain is built from TRBV4-2 and TRBJ1-6; D uncertain. V was pared by 2 bases and J by 7 bases, with 12 bases between. CDR3 size: 15 residues. Germline values: CDR1 LGHNA, CDR2 YNFKEQ. Written as DNA, the CDR3 is TGTGCCAGCAGCCAACAAGCCGACACCAATTCACCCCTCCACTTT. Its protein product is CASSQQADTNSPLHF.

This clonotype has ten or more counts. This sequence joins TRBV7-2 and TRBJ1-5; 9 bases align to TRBD1. Germline CDR1 is SGHTA and CDR2 is FQGNSA. V was clipped by 5 bases and J by 7 bases; unmatched bases: 12. The CDR3 is 16 residues long. For the CDR3, the DNA is TGTGCCAGCAGCCGAGCGGGCACAGGGGGCGGGCAGCCCCAGCATTTT. Translating it yields CASSRAGTGGGQPQHF.

Relative to its sample, this clonotype is large. The chain is built from TRBV29-1 and TRBJ2-7; D unresolved. The CDR3 consists of 13 residues. Trimming pared 4 bases from V and 5 bases from J, leaving 15 bases between. The germline CDR1 and CDR2 sequences are SQVTM and ANQGSEA. The CDR3 DNA follows: TGCAGCGTTGCGGGTTGGGATTTCGACGAGCAGTACTTC. As protein: CSVAGWDFDEQYF.

There are a few counts of this clonotype. The chain employs TRBV28 and TRBJ1-5, with 9 positions matching TRBD1. The CDR3 runs 14 residues. Germline CDR1 MDHEN, CDR2 SYDVKM. The J segment lost 6 bases and the V segment lost 5 bases, leaving 5 bases of the junction unmatched. The CDR3 DNA sequence: TGTGCCAGCAGTGGCGACAGGGGGTCTCAGCCCCAGCATTTT. Its protein is CASSGDRGSQPQHF. The full variable domain, with the rest looked up from reference TRBV28 and TRBJ1-5, is DVKVTQSSRYLVKRTGEKVFLECVQDMDHENMFWYRQDPGLGLRLIYFSYDVKMKEKGDIPEGYSVSREKKERFSLILESASTNQTSMYLCASSGDRGSQPQHFGDGTRLSIL.

This clonotype has ten or more counts. The chain is built from TRBV20-1 and TRBJ2-1; 15 bases are a match to TRBD2. Unmatched junction bases numbered 0, after V lost 1 base and J lost 2 bases. This CDR3 has 16 amino acids. Germline V gives CDR1 DFQATT, CDR2 SNEGSKA (reference sequence). The CDR3 region is CSARGTSGGAYNEQFF. The CDR3 DNA reads TGCAGTGCTAGAGGGACTAGCGGGGGGGCCTACAATGAGCAGTTCTTC.

This clonotype is medium-sized (0.01 to 0.1%) within its sample. V is TRBV2 and J is TRBJ2-7, with 10 bases that match TRBD1. The CDR3 sequence is 11 residues long. The junction had 3 bases not matched to a gene; V was cut back by 10 bases and J by 6 bases. Germline V gene lookup returns CDR1 SNHLY and CDR2 FYNNEI. CDR3 region: CATGQGGEQYF. In nucleotides, the CDR3 is TGTGCCACCGGACAGGGGGGCGAGCAGTACTTC.

On this clonotype: One junction end does not reproduce the germline sequence, and a read error may be involved. CDR3 sequence: CSVEDSGSSNGQFF. As DNA, the CDR3 is TGCAGCGTTGAAGATAGCGGGAGTAGCAATGGGCAGTTCTTC. The chain recombines TRBV29-1 with TRBJ2-1; 9 nucleotides line up with TRBD2. The CDR3 runs 14 residues. The germline V gene encodes CDR1 SQVTM and CDR2 ANQGSEA.

This clonotype is labeled medium-sized (0.01 to 0.1%). The V and J genes are TRBV27 and TRBJ2-7; perhaps TRBD1 as D (6 bases). The CDR3 is 13 residues long. V gave up 3 bases and J gave up 2 bases, with 8 bases separating them. Germline V gene data show CDR1 as MNHEY and CDR2 as SMNVEV (reference sequence). CDR3 nucleotides: TGTGCCAGCAGTTTGTCAGGGGCCTACGAGCAGTACTTC. Protein sequence: CASSLSGAYEQYF.

The rearrangement joins TRBV20-1 to TRBJ1-1, with TRBD1 as a possible D gene (5 bases). Per the germline V gene, CDR1 is DFQATT and CDR2 is SNEGSKA (reference sequence). The CDR3 is 13 amino acids. V lost 6 bases and J lost 8, with 19 bases in between. For the CDR3, the DNA is TGCAGTGCAAGACGCACAGGCGATGTCGAAGCTTTCTTT. Translating it yields CSARRTGDVEAFF.

By frequency in the sample, this clonotype is medium-sized. This sequence joins TRBV5-1 and TRBJ2-1; 8 nucleotides line up with TRBD2. Germline CDR1 reads SGHRS; CDR2 reads YFSETQ. The CDR3 consists of 14 residues. J was trimmed by 8 bases and V by 6 bases; bases with no gene match: 10. The CDR3 is CASKISSGNDEQFF. The CDR3 DNA sequence: TGCGCCAGCAAGATTAGTAGCGGGAACGATGAGCAGTTCTTC.

This clonotype rates as medium-sized. The gene calls are TRBV29-1 and TRBJ2-4; a possible D gene is TRBD2 (6 bases). The CDR3 contains 12 residues. The germline gives CDR1 SQVTM, CDR2 ANQGSEA. With 1 base removed from V and 8 bases from J, the gap between germline ends came to 9 bases. The CDR3 region is CSVEAGEYIQYF. CDR3 nucleotides: TGCAGCGTTGAAGCGGGGGAGTACATTCAGTACTTC.

By sample fraction, this clonotype is medium-sized. Here the CDR3 reads CASSFVAGGGDEQYF. The CDR3 coding sequence is TGTGCCAGCAGCTTCGTGGCAGGGGGCGGCGACGAGCAGTACTTC. The chain couples TRBV7-9 to TRBJ2-7; 8 bases fit TRBD1. The CDR3 loop spans 15 amino acids. V trimming: 3 bases; J trimming: 5 bases; junction bases outside the gene matches: 9. Germline V lookup: CDR1 SEHNR, CDR2 FQNEAQ (reference sequence).

By share, this clonotype ranks as medium-sized (0.01 to 0.1%). This chain connects TRBV6-6 to TRBJ1-2; tentatively, D is TRBD1 (6 bases). Germline V gene data show CDR1 as MNHNY and CDR2 as SVGAGI (reference sequence). There are 16 residues in the CDR3. Trimming cost V 5 bases and J 2 bases, with 18 bases left between them. The DNA for the CDR3 is TGTGCCAGCAGTCCGACTAGGACAGTCATGAACTATGGCTACACCTTC. This gives the protein CASSPTRTVMNYGYTF.

The chain uses TRBV18 and TRBJ1-1; TRBD1 agrees at 11 bases. The CDR3 spans 17 residues. V lost 6 bases, J lost 3 bases, and 12 bases stayed unmatched. The germline V gene has CDR1 KGHSH and CDR2 LQKENI. The CDR3 reads CASSTSIGTGGDTEAFF. The DNA for the CDR3 is TGTGCCAGCTCTACGTCCATAGGGACAGGGGGTGACACTGAAGCTTTCTTT.

The chain carries TRBV29-1 and TRBJ1-4; D remains unclear. CDR3 length: 13 amino acids. Per the germline V gene, CDR1 is SQVTM and CDR2 is ANQGSEA. V was trimmed by 4 bases and J by 5 bases, leaving 11 bases between them. The CDR3 loop reads CSVAVSGNEKLFF. CDR3 coding DNA: TGCAGCGTTGCCGTGTCGGGGAATGAAAAACTGTTTTTT.

Judged by abundance, this clonotype is medium-sized. V and J are TRBV5-1 and TRBJ2-7, with D possibly called TRBD1 or TRBD2 (5 bases each). The V end lost 6 bases, the J end lost 4 bases, and 14 bases lay between the germline ends. The germline V gene encodes CDR1 SGHRS and CDR2 YFSETQ. This CDR3 is built from 13 residues. CDR3 in DNA: TGCGCCAGCACCGGGGACGGATTATACGAGCAGTACTTC. It specifies CASTGDGLYEQYF.

This clonotype was detected many times. J is TRBJ2-3 and V is TRBV4-3; D uncertain. CDR1 and CDR2 (germline): LGHNA, YSLEER. The CDR3 contains 17 residues. V was clipped by 0 bases and J by 0 bases, with 13 bases between them. The CDR3 DNA reads as TGCGCCAGCAGCCAAGACTGGGGAACGACTAGCACAGATACGCAGTATTTT. Translation: CASSQDWGTTSTDTQYF.

This clonotype is large. The J gene is TRBJ2-3, the V gene TRBV20-1; possibly TRBD2 for D (6 bases). Trimming left V 5 bases short and J 0 bases short, with 9 bases between. CDR1 is DFQATT and CDR2 is SNEGSKA in the germline V gene (reference sequence). CDR3 length: 13 amino acids. CDR3 amino acids: CSAARGSTDTQYF. The CDR3 coding sequence is TGCAGTGCTGCTCGGGGGAGCACAGATACGCAGTATTTT.

This clonotype is large within its sample. The V call is TRBV2, the J call TRBJ1-1; 7 bases map to TRBD1. Germline trimming cut 6 bases from V and 2 bases from J; bases unmatched to any gene: 6. This CDR3 is 14 amino acids long. Germline-derived CDR1 and CDR2 are SNHLY and FYNNEI. The CDR3 loop reads CASRWTGGNTEAFF. CDR3 coding DNA: TGTGCCAGCAGATGGACAGGAGGAAACACTGAAGCTTTCTTT.

This clonotype is labeled as medium-sized. The chain is built from TRBV11-1 and TRBJ1-5; D not certain. The CDR3 is 13 residues long. Germline lookup yields CDR1 SGHAT and CDR2 FQDESV (reference sequence). V dropped 5 bases and J dropped 5 bases, with 10 bases sitting between them. The CDR3 is CASSLDRDQPQHF. In DNA form, the CDR3 reads TGTGCCAGCAGCCTGGACCGGGATCAGCCCCAGCATTTT.

This clonotype is labeled medium-sized. V usage is TRBV6-6 and J usage is TRBJ2-5, with 9 bases lining up with TRBD2. There are 16 residues in the CDR3. Germline values: CDR1 MNHNY, CDR2 SVGAGI (reference sequence). J lost 1 base, V lost 2 bases, and 5 bases had no gene match. CDR3 in amino acids: CASSYASGVLQETQYF. The CDR3 region has the DNA TGTGCCAGCAGTTACGCTAGCGGGGTCCTCCAAGAGACCCAGTACTTC.

There are many counts of this clonotype. The chain joins TRBV6-2 or TRBV6-3 to TRBJ2-7; D possibly uses TRBD1 or TRBD2 (6 bases each). V was clipped by 6 bases and J by 9 bases, with 15 bases between them. Germline CDR1 reads MNHEY; CDR2 reads SVGEGT. This CDR3 spans 12 amino acids. Here the CDR3 reads CASRPGGGTQYF. The DNA for the CDR3 is TGTGCCAGCAGGCCCGGAGGGGGGACGCAGTACTTC.